The sequence of this T cell receptor beta chain was determined in a study of control samples from healthy donors and cancer patients (dated by TCRdb to about 2020). The method was the immunoSEQ multiplex PCR assay. TCRdb limited this immuneACCESS table to in-frame rearrangements with V and J called. A share of clones is missing; checked studies link under half to unresolved V genes, and the rest is unexplained. For this sample the table gives 100,000 to 150,000 clones, of which roughly 90% were detected only once. Around 2.1% of the sample lies in the top ten. Notes on this clone: The target of this receptor is not known. No much larger clone is present one base from it, and per-base qualities are unavailable.

From the germline V gene, CDR1 is SQVTM and CDR2 is ANQGSEA. Trimming at the junction amounts to 4 bases on V and 0 bases on J, and the germline ends lie 9 bases apart. The CDR3 runs 13 amino acids, cysteine and phenylalanine included. Only the CDR3 DNA stays, 39 bases, in frame from base 1. The receptor was derived from a woman in her forties or fifties in good health. The sequenced material came from blood. Rearrangement joined TRBV29-1 to TRBJ1-1, with no D gene named confidently. DNA sequence: TGCAGCGTTGGGCAGCCCATGAACACTGAAGCTTTCTTT. This encodes CSVGQPMNTEAFF.